A selection of T cell receptor beta chains follows, all from one sample in a study of PD-1 blockade in mismatch repair-deficient tumors. Sequencing was performed with immunoSEQ multiplex PCR; in TCRdb, only in-frame clones are kept and a portion is missing. The sample holds some 120,000 clones, roughly 80% seen once. Sequencing used peripheral blood, obtained 60 weeks after starting pembrolizumab. These receptors originate from an adult with mismatch repair-deficient cancer. CDR3s include the opening cysteine and the closing phenylalanine or tryptophan. The order of the fields is V gene, J gene, CDR3 protein.

V: TRBV4-1
J: TRBJ2-7
CDR3: CASSQVLGSYEQYF

V: TRBV7-2
J: TRBJ1-1
CDR3: CASSKGVRGMAFF

V: TRBV11-2
J: TRBJ1-1
CDR3: CASSSRTGVNTEAFF

V: TRBV14
J: TRBJ1-1
CDR3: CASSQDNYPGFDTEAFF

V: TRBV30
J: TRBJ1-5
CDR3: CAWSVSRGNQPQHF

V: TRBV7-2
J: TRBJ2-2
CDR3: CASSLILSGASGELFF

V: TRBV18
J: TRBJ2-7
CDR3: CASSRGGSDYEQYF

V: TRBV5-1
J: TRBJ2-3
CDR3: CASSLQPQSTDTQYF

V: TRBV5-4
J: TRBJ2-3
CDR3: CASSYRRGGFTDTQYF

V: TRBV5-1
J: TRBJ2-2
CDR3: CASSFYGGPSNTGELFF

V: TRBV9
J: TRBJ2-1
CDR3: CASSVVGHSYNEQFF

V: TRBV9
J: TRBJ2-1
CDR3: CASSPPGGRSYEQFF

V: TRBV19
J: TRBJ1-5
CDR3: CASSIPPWRQSNQPQHF

V: TRBV6-1
J: TRBJ1-2
CDR3: CASRGIQPNYGYTF

V: TRBV7-9
J: TRBJ2-1
CDR3: CASSLGDRGFYNEQFF

V: TRBV6-5
J: TRBJ1-2
CDR3: CASSYSKVPGYTF

V: TRBV10-1
J: TRBJ2-7
CDR3: CASGTTLAGGGYEQYF

V: TRBV10-3
J: TRBJ2-2
CDR3: CAASGTEYTGELFF

V: TRBV2
J: TRBJ2-6
CDR3: CASSGLLAGDGANVLTF

V: TRBV5-1
J: TRBJ2-3
CDR3: CASSLVGGSADTQYF

V: TRBV7-6
J: TRBJ1-1
CDR3: CASSLASGIKAFF

V: TRBV11-2
J: TRBJ2-7
CDR3: CASSFLAYYEQYF

V: TRBV6-4
J: TRBJ2-1
CDR3: CASSLAEYNEQFF

V: TRBV5-5
J: TRBJ2-7
CDR3: CASSLTRSGEQYF

V: TRBV19
J: TRBJ2-1
CDR3: CASSFGLAGVNEQFF

V: TRBV5-1
J: TRBJ2-3
CDR3: CASSSWPIDTQYF

V: TRBV5-5
J: TRBJ1-5
CDR3: CASSFRDTLLSNQPQHF

V: TRBV4-3
J: TRBJ1-5
CDR3: CASSQGPSNQPQHF

V: TRBV7-3
J: TRBJ2-1
CDR3: CASSPPSDNEQFF

V: TRBV9
J: TRBJ1-3
CDR3: CASSIRTGRNIYF

V: TRBV4-1
J: TRBJ2-5
CDR3: CASSQRMRQETQYF

V: TRBV6-5
J: TRBJ2-3
CDR3: CASSKQGGADTQYF

V: TRBV9
J: TRBJ1-5
CDR3: CASSVEAHNQPQHF

V: TRBV13
J: TRBJ2-7
CDR3: CASSFFLLADDEQYF

V: TRBV2
J: TRBJ2-7
CDR3: CASGFGGSYEQYF

V: TRBV28
J: TRBJ1-5
CDR3: CASRKTWDGNQPQHF

V: TRBV18
J: TRBJ1-1
CDR3: CASSPQKNTEAFF

V: TRBV6-5
J: TRBJ2-7
CDR3: CASSWDGTYEQYF

V: TRBV7-2
J: TRBJ2-7
CDR3: CASSLAPPSGQYF

V: TRBV19
J: TRBJ1-5
CDR3: CASSIGKQPNQPQHF

V: TRBV29-1
J: TRBJ1-2
CDR3: CSVESGASYGYTF

V: TRBV19
J: TRBJ2-1
CDR3: CASSFQINEQFF

V: TRBV2
J: TRBJ1-1
CDR3: CASSGGQRATEAFF

V: TRBV7-6
J: TRBJ2-1
CDR3: CASSSGSGEQFF

V: TRBV5-8
J: TRBJ2-5
CDR3: CASSLLDRQETQYF

V: TRBV5-1
J: TRBJ2-2
CDR3: CASSSQFLLGTGNTWELFF

V: TRBV6-5
J: TRBJ2-7
CDR3: CASSSVLVREQYF

V: TRBV9
J: TRBJ2-3
CDR3: CASSIRTVPTQDTQYF

V: TRBV2
J: TRBJ2-5
CDR3: CASNPQGETQYF

V: TRBV5-5
J: TRBJ2-3
CDR3: CASSLVGFTDTQYF

V: TRBV9
J: TRBJ2-1
CDR3: CASSALVGSGRNEQFF